The clone carrying this T cell receptor beta chain was detected ten times or more. The germline V and J ends were trimmed by 2 bases and 1 base, with 6 bases remaining between them. The CDR3 covers 14 residues. Looked up from germline, CDR1 is MNHEY and CDR2 is SVGAGI. This specimen belongs to a study of T cells after yellow fever vaccination. TCRdb called the 5' RACE reads again in MiXCR, with one record for every CDR3 protein. Of around 30,000 distinct CDR3 sequences detected, about 11% appear once; the ten largest clones hold approximately 12%. Sequencing used PBMCs, either bulk or a sorted T-cell subset (CD4+, CD8+, memory, or dextramer-sorted; not recorded which), obtained approximately 15 days after the first yellow fever vaccination. This TCR came from a man in his late teens or twenties who received the YFV17D yellow fever vaccine. J is TRBJ1-5 and V is TRBV6-5, with D possibly matching TRBD1 (5 bases). CDR3 protein: CASSYGGSNQPQHF. CDR3 DNA: TGTGCCAGCAGTTACGGGGGGAGCAATCAGCCCCAGCATTTT.